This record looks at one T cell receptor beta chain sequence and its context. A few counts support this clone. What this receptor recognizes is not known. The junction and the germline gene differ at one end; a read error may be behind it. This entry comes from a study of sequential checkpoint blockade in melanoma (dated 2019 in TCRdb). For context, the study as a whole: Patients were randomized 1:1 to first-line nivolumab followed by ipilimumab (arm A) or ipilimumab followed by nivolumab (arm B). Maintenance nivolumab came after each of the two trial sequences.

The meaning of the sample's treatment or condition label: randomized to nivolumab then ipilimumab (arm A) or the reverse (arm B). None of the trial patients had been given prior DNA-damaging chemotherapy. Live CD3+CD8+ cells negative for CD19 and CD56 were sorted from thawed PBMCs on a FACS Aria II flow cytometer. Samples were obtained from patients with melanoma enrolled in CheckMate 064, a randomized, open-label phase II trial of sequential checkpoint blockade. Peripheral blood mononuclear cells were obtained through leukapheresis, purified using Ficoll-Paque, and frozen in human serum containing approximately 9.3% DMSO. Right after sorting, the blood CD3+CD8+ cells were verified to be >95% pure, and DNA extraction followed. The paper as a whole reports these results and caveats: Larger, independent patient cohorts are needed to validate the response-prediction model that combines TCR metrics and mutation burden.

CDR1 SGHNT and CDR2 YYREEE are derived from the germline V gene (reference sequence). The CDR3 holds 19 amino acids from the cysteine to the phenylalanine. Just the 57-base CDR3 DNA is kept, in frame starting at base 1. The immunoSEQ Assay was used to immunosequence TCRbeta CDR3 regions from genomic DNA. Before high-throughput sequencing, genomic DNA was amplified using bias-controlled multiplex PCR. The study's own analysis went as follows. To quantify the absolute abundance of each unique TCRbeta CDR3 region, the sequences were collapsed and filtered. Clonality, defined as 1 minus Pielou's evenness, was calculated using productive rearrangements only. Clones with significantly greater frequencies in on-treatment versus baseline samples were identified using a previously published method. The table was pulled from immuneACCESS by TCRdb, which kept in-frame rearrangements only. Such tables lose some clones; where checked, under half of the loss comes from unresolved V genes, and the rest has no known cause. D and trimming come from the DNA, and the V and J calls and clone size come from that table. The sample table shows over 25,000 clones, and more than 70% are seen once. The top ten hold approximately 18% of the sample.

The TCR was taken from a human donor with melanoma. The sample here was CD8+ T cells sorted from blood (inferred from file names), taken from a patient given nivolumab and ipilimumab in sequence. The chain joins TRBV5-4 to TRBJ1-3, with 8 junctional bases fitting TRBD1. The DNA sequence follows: TGCGCCAGCAGCCATGGACAGGGCGAGCCCGCATTTATTGGAAACACCATATATTTT. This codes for CASSHGQGEPAFIGNTIYF.